A selection of T cell receptor beta chains follows, all from one sample in a study of T cell responses to AZD1222 COVID-19 vaccine. The repertoire was sequenced with immunoSEQ multiplex PCR; TCRdb's copy has only in-frame clones and lacks some. The sample carries tens of thousands of clones, 83% recorded once. The material was peripheral blood, obtained 28 days after the second AZD1222 dose. These receptors originate from an adult who received the AZD1222 COVID-19 vaccine. The CDR3 runs from the conserved cysteine through the conserved F or W. D genes are given only for firm matches. Some rows have no size entry. The others give once, few or many, or a class for an expanded clone.

d_call: TRBD1
clone_size: once
v_call: TRBV25-1
j_call: TRBJ1-2
cdr3_nt: TGTGCCAGCACTGGACAGGGAGAAAACTATGGCTACACCTTC
cdr3_aa: CASTGQGENYGYTF

d_call: NA
clone_size: NA
v_call: TRBV18
j_call: TRBJ1-2
cdr3_nt: TGTGCCAGCTCACCACCTGAAAACCGACTCTATGGCTACACCTTC
cdr3_aa: CASSPPENRLYGYTF

d_call: TRBD2
clone_size: NA
v_call: TRBV28
j_call: TRBJ2-1
cdr3_nt: TGTGCCAGCAGGGAGAAATCAGCGGGACCGACGTACAATGAGCAGTTCTTC
cdr3_aa: CASREKSAGPTYNEQFF

d_call: NA
clone_size: NA
v_call: TRBV7-2
j_call: TRBJ2-6
cdr3_nt: TGTGCCAGCAGCCTGGCCGGGTCTGGGGCCAACGTCCTGACTTTC
cdr3_aa: CASSLAGSGANVLTF

d_call: NA
clone_size: NA
v_call: TRBV3-1/TRBV3-2
j_call: TRBJ2-7
cdr3_nt: TGTGCCAGCAGCCCCGGACAGGGAGGGCCCTACGAGCAGTACTTC
cdr3_aa: CASSPGQGGPYEQYF

d_call: TRBD1
clone_size: once
v_call: TRBV10-3
j_call: TRBJ1-6
cdr3_nt: TGTGCCATCAGTGGGGGCGGACAGGGGGCCAATTCACCCCTCCACTTT
cdr3_aa: CAISGGGQGANSPLHF

d_call: TRBD1
clone_size: NA
v_call: TRBV5-4
j_call: TRBJ1-1
cdr3_nt: TGTGCCAGCAGCCTGTGGACAGGGAATACTGAAGCTTTCTTT
cdr3_aa: CASSLWTGNTEAFF

d_call: NA
clone_size: once
v_call: TRBV27
j_call: TRBJ2-2
cdr3_nt: TGTGCCAGCAGTTTCGAGCGGGACACCGGGGAGCTGTTTTTT
cdr3_aa: CASSFERDTGELFF

d_call: TRBD1
clone_size: NA
v_call: TRBV7-9
j_call: TRBJ2-3
cdr3_nt: TGTGCCAGCAGCTTATGGAGTGGACAGGGGTCCGACACAGATACGCAGTATTTT
cdr3_aa: CASSLWSGQGSDTDTQYF

d_call: NA
clone_size: NA
v_call: TRBV2
j_call: TRBJ1-6
cdr3_nt: TGTGCCAGCAGTGAAGACGGTAATAATTCACCCCTCCACTTT
cdr3_aa: CASSEDGNNSPLHF

d_call: NA
clone_size: NA
v_call: TRBV3-1/TRBV3-2
j_call: TRBJ1-2
cdr3_nt: TGTGCCAGCAGCCTCAAGGGGGAAGGGCTTTGGGACTATGGCTACACCTTC
cdr3_aa: CASSLKGEGLWDYGYTF

d_call: TRBD1
clone_size: NA
v_call: TRBV7-2
j_call: TRBJ1-5
cdr3_nt: TGTGCCAGCAGCAACAGGGGCAGCAATCAGCCCCAGCATTTT
cdr3_aa: CASSNRGSNQPQHF

d_call: NA
clone_size: few
v_call: TRBV9
j_call: TRBJ1-6
cdr3_nt: TGTGCCAGCAGCGTAGCAGAGCTCTATAATTCACCCCTCCACTTT
cdr3_aa: CASSVAELYNSPLHF

d_call: NA
clone_size: NA
v_call: TRBV19
j_call: TRBJ1-1
cdr3_nt: TGTGCCAGTAGTATAGATCCGGGGAGGGGTGCTTTCTTT
cdr3_aa: CASSIDPGRGAFF

d_call: NA
clone_size: once
v_call: TRBV10-3
j_call: TRBJ1-1
cdr3_nt: TGTGCCATCAGTGTGAACCGACAAGGTGAAGCTTTCTTT
cdr3_aa: CAISVNRQGEAFF

d_call: NA
clone_size: NA
v_call: TRBV11-2
j_call: TRBJ2-2
cdr3_nt: TGTGCCAGCAGCTCACTGACTCACACCGGGGAGCTGTTTTTT
cdr3_aa: CASSSLTHTGELFF

d_call: TRBD2
clone_size: NA
v_call: TRBV30
j_call: TRBJ2-7
cdr3_nt: TGTGCCTGGGCGACTAGCGGAATCTACGAGCAGTACTTC
cdr3_aa: CAWATSGIYEQYF

d_call: NA
clone_size: NA
v_call: TRBV2
j_call: TRBJ2-2
cdr3_nt: TGTGCCAGCACCCGGTCCTCGAACACCGGGGAGCTGTTTTTT
cdr3_aa: CASTRSSNTGELFF

d_call: NA
clone_size: once
v_call: TRBV27
j_call: TRBJ2-1
cdr3_nt: TGTGCCAGCAGTTTAGGTTCTGGGGTCTACAATGAGCAGTTCTTC
cdr3_aa: CASSLGSGVYNEQFF

d_call: TRBD1
clone_size: NA
v_call: TRBV14
j_call: TRBJ2-7
cdr3_nt: TGTGCCAGCAGCCAAATAGGGCCGGGACAGGGCGCCCACGAGCAGTACTTC
cdr3_aa: CASSQIGPGQGAHEQYF

d_call: TRBD1
clone_size: NA
v_call: TRBV6-5
j_call: TRBJ1-2
cdr3_nt: TGTGCCAGCAGGGCCAGGACAGGGGCAGCCTATGGCTACACCTTC
cdr3_aa: CASRARTGAAYGYTF

d_call: NA
clone_size: NA
v_call: TRBV6-5
j_call: TRBJ2-2
cdr3_nt: TGTGCCAGCAGTTACTCGACGAGGGGGGAGCTGTTTTTT
cdr3_aa: CASSYSTRGELFF

d_call: NA
clone_size: NA
v_call: TRBV30
j_call: TRBJ1-6
cdr3_nt: TGTGCCTGGAGTCTTCAGAGGACAGTGGGGCGTAATTCACCCCTCCACTTT
cdr3_aa: CAWSLQRTVGRNSPLHF

d_call: NA
clone_size: NA
v_call: TRBV10-3
j_call: TRBJ1-6
cdr3_nt: TGTGCCATCAGGGAGCCCCATTCACCCCTCCACTTT
cdr3_aa: CAIREPHSPLHF

d_call: TRBD1
clone_size: NA
v_call: TRBV30
j_call: TRBJ1-2
cdr3_nt: TGTGCCTGGAGGGGGGACAGTCGATTCGGCTACACCTTC
cdr3_aa: CAWRGDSRFGYTF

d_call: TRBD1
clone_size: NA
v_call: TRBV10-3
j_call: TRBJ1-1
cdr3_nt: TGTGCCATCAGCACCGGGACAGGGAGAAGTGAAGCTTTCTTT
cdr3_aa: CAISTGTGRSEAFF

d_call: NA
clone_size: NA
v_call: TRBV28
j_call: TRBJ2-7
cdr3_nt: TGTGCCAGCAGTTTATTAGGTTTTCGTGGGCCACTACGAATGAACGAGCAGTACTTC
cdr3_aa: CASSLLGFRGPLRMNEQYF

d_call: NA
clone_size: NA
v_call: TRBV12-3/TRBV12-4
j_call: TRBJ1-2
cdr3_nt: TGTGCCAGCAGTTTAGGGGGGAATGGCTACACCTTC
cdr3_aa: CASSLGGNGYTF

d_call: NA
clone_size: NA
v_call: TRBV28
j_call: TRBJ2-7
cdr3_nt: TGTGCCAGCAGTTTACCGACCGGGACACGTCCCCTCCGGCAGTACTTC
cdr3_aa: CASSLPTGTRPLRQYF

d_call: NA
clone_size: NA
v_call: TRBV27
j_call: TRBJ1-6
cdr3_nt: TGTGCCAGCAGTTTTAGCCCCGGGACAATCTATAATTCACCCCTCCACTTT
cdr3_aa: CASSFSPGTIYNSPLHF

d_call: NA
clone_size: NA
v_call: TRBV7-2
j_call: TRBJ1-1
cdr3_nt: TGTGCCAGCAGCTCCCGGGGTGGGAACACTGAAGCTTTCTTT
cdr3_aa: CASSSRGGNTEAFF

d_call: NA
clone_size: NA
v_call: TRBV4-3
j_call: TRBJ1-1
cdr3_nt: TGCGCCAGCAGCCAGCGCGAGAGGGAGACTGAAGCTTTCTTT
cdr3_aa: CASSQRERETEAFF

d_call: TRBD1
clone_size: NA
v_call: TRBV10-3
j_call: TRBJ1-1
cdr3_nt: TGTGCCATCAGACCGGGACAGGGGCCCCCAGCTTTCTTT
cdr3_aa: CAIRPGQGPPAFF

d_call: TRBD1
clone_size: NA
v_call: TRBV5-5
j_call: TRBJ2-7
cdr3_nt: TGTGCCAGCAAGTATGGACAGGGAGCCTCCTACGAGCAGTACTTC
cdr3_aa: CASKYGQGASYEQYF

d_call: TRBD1
clone_size: few
v_call: TRBV30
j_call: TRBJ2-4
cdr3_nt: TGTGCCTGGGTAGGACAGGGGCTAGCCAAAAACATTCAGTACTTC
cdr3_aa: CAWVGQGLAKNIQYF

d_call: NA
clone_size: NA
v_call: TRBV28
j_call: TRBJ1-6
cdr3_nt: TGTGCCAGCAGCCGACGGGGGGGTTATAATTCACCCCTCCACTTT
cdr3_aa: CASSRRGGYNSPLHF

d_call: TRBD1
clone_size: NA
v_call: TRBV4-3
j_call: TRBJ1-1
cdr3_nt: TGCGCCAGCAGCCAAGAAGGGACAGGGAGTATTCGAGCTTTCTTT
cdr3_aa: CASSQEGTGSIRAFF

d_call: TRBD1
clone_size: NA
v_call: TRBV12-5
j_call: TRBJ2-4
cdr3_nt: TGTGCTAGTGGCGATATTCCGGGACAGAGAAAAAACATTCAGTACTTC
cdr3_aa: CASGDIPGQRKNIQYF

d_call: NA
clone_size: NA
v_call: TRBV4-1
j_call: TRBJ2-1
cdr3_nt: TGCGCCAGCAGCCAGCGGCTACTGGATAACAATGAGCAGTTCTTC
cdr3_aa: CASSQRLLDNNEQFF

d_call: TRBD2
clone_size: once
v_call: TRBV6-2/TRBV6-3
j_call: TRBJ2-7
cdr3_nt: TGTGCCAGCAGTTACAGCCCGGGGGGAGCAGGGACGGGGGAGCAGTACTTC
cdr3_aa: CASSYSPGGAGTGEQYF

d_call: TRBD2
clone_size: NA
v_call: TRBV30
j_call: TRBJ2-7
cdr3_nt: TGTGCCTGGAGGACTAGCGGGAGGGCCTACGAGCAGTACTTC
cdr3_aa: CAWRTSGRAYEQYF

d_call: TRBD1
clone_size: NA
v_call: TRBV2
j_call: TRBJ2-2
cdr3_nt: TGTGCCAGCAGTGCCCGGGACAGGGAAGGGGAGCTGTTTTTT
cdr3_aa: CASSARDREGELFF

d_call: NA
clone_size: NA
v_call: TRBV27
j_call: TRBJ1-1
cdr3_nt: TGTGCCAGCAGTTTTGGGGGATACACTGAAGCTTTCTTT
cdr3_aa: CASSFGGYTEAFF

d_call: NA
clone_size: NA
v_call: TRBV6-2/TRBV6-3
j_call: TRBJ2-7
cdr3_nt: TGTGCCAGCAGTTACATGGAGTTCGCCTACGAGCAGTACTTC
cdr3_aa: CASSYMEFAYEQYF

d_call: NA
clone_size: NA
v_call: TRBV4-3
j_call: TRBJ1-3
cdr3_nt: TGCGCCAGCAGCCAAGAGGCAGTAAGGGAGGACACCATATATTTT
cdr3_aa: CASSQEAVREDTIYF

d_call: NA
clone_size: NA
v_call: TRBV19
j_call: TRBJ2-3
cdr3_nt: TGTGCCAGTAGTATAGGACTGACAGATACGCAGTATTTT
cdr3_aa: CASSIGLTDTQYF

d_call: NA
clone_size: NA
v_call: TRBV18
j_call: TRBJ2-4
cdr3_nt: TGTGCCAGCTCACCTCCAGGACTAGCCAAAAACATTCAGTACTTC
cdr3_aa: CASSPPGLAKNIQYF

d_call: NA
clone_size: few
v_call: TRBV12-3/TRBV12-4
j_call: TRBJ2-6
cdr3_nt: TGTGCCAGCACGTCCTCTGGGGCCAACGTCCTGACTTTC
cdr3_aa: CASTSSGANVLTF

d_call: NA
clone_size: NA
v_call: TRBV28
j_call: TRBJ2-7
cdr3_nt: TGTGCCAGCAGCCGACCGGACGGTTACGAGCAGTACTTC
cdr3_aa: CASSRPDGYEQYF

d_call: TRBD1
clone_size: once
v_call: TRBV7-2
j_call: TRBJ1-4
cdr3_nt: TGTGCCAGCAGCTTCAACAGGGGATTTAATGAAAAACTGTTTTTT
cdr3_aa: CASSFNRGFNEKLFF

d_call: TRBD2
clone_size: NA
v_call: TRBV18
j_call: TRBJ2-5
cdr3_nt: TGTGCCAGCTCACCTACGGGAGGGCAAGAGACCCAGTACTTC
cdr3_aa: CASSPTGGQETQYF

d_call: NA
clone_size: NA
v_call: TRBV7-2
j_call: TRBJ1-1
cdr3_nt: TGTGCCAGCAGCTTAGCCAGAGACGGGAACACTGAAGCTTTCTTT
cdr3_aa: CASSLARDGNTEAFF

d_call: TRBD1
clone_size: NA
v_call: TRBV6-5
j_call: TRBJ1-2
cdr3_nt: TGTGCCAGCAGGGGATCCGGGACAGCCGGCTACACCTTC
cdr3_aa: CASRGSGTAGYTF